Below, one T cell receptor beta chain is given with its context. Per germline, CDR1 GTSNPN and CDR2 SVGIG (reference sequence). V shed 4 bases and J shed 7 bases, with 14 bases lying between them. The CDR3 sequence is 13 residues long. The sample comes from a study of CD8 T cells in ankylosing spondylitis. TCRdb reprocessed the 5' RACE reads via MiXCR and lists one record per CDR3 protein. This table has approximately 130,000 distinct CDR3 sequences, about an eighth appearing once. The sequence came from a female donor with ankylosing spondylitis or in good health (not recorded which). Sequenced sample: blood, either unsorted or a sorted T cell fraction (not recorded which). The chain links TRBV30 to TRBJ1-5; D is unclear. The CDR3 region has the DNA TGTGCCTGGAATGGAGGGAGATTCCAGCCCCAGCATTTT. This codes for CAWNGGRFQPQHF.